This is a list of T cell receptor beta chains from one sample in a study of T cell repertoires in cytomegalovirus infection. These TCRs' antigens remain unknown. TCRdb called the reads again in MiXCR, with one record for every CDR3 protein. The repertoire holds 450,000 to 600,000 distinct CDR3 sequences, with roughly 46% as singletons. The input for sequencing was cultured PBMCs, taken from culture after CMV antigen stimulation. The source is a human donor in good health (CMV status not recorded). Some clones in this sample may be carry-over from other donors' samples. CDR3s include the opening cysteine and the closing phenylalanine or tryptophan. Each record gives: D gene, V gene, clone size, J gene, CDR3 DNA, CDR3 protein. The D gene is left open where the match is weak. A clone size is listed for some rows: how often the clone was seen (once, few, many), or a class if it is expanded.

D: -; V: TRBV10-3; size: -; J: TRBJ1-5; DNA: TGTGCCATCAGTGCCAATAGCAATCAGCCCCAGCATTTT; CDR3: CAISANSNQPQHF
D: TRBD2; V: TRBV6-2/TRBV6-3; size: -; J: TRBJ2-7; DNA: TGTGCCAGCAGACTAGCGTCCTCCTACGAGCAGTACTTC; CDR3: CASRLASSYEQYF
D: -; V: TRBV6-1; size: few; J: TRBJ2-5; DNA: TGTGCCAGCAGAAGACTTTTTATAGGGGACGGGGAGACCCAGTACTTC; CDR3: CASRRLFIGDGETQYF
D: TRBD2; V: TRBV24-1; size: -; J: TRBJ2-1; DNA: TGTGCCACCAGTGATTTGCTACTAGCGGGAGTAAGGTGGGAGCAGTTCTTC; CDR3: CATSDLLLAGVRWEQFF
D: -; V: TRBV28; size: -; J: TRBJ1-5; DNA: TGTGCCAGCAGTTTACGGGACGCCAAATGGGGCCAGCCCCAGCATTTT; CDR3: CASSLRDAKWGQPQHF
D: -; V: TRBV12-3/TRBV12-4; size: few; J: TRBJ2-7; DNA: TGTGCCAGCAGCCAAACCCAATTTCGGACCGAGCAGTACTTC; CDR3: CASSQTQFRTEQYF
D: -; V: TRBV2; size: -; J: TRBJ2-5; DNA: TGTGCCAGCATTCGAGGAGAGACCCAGTACTTC; CDR3: CASIRGETQYF
D: -; V: TRBV20-1; size: -; J: TRBJ2-7; DNA: TGCAGTGCTAGAGAGGCAGGCCGGAGCTCCTACGAGCAGTACTTC; CDR3: CSAREAGRSSYEQYF
D: TRBD2; V: TRBV7-2; size: few; J: TRBJ2-1; DNA: TGTGCCAGCAGCCCGCGGACTAGCGGGAGGGGGTCCTACAATGAGCAGTTCTTC; CDR3: CASSPRTSGRGSYNEQFF
D: TRBD1; V: TRBV5-4; size: -; J: TRBJ1-1; DNA: TGTGCCAGCAGCATGACCGACACCAGGGGGATGAACACTGAAGCTTTCTTT; CDR3: CASSMTDTRGMNTEAFF
D: TRBD2; V: TRBV7-2; size: many; J: TRBJ2-2; DNA: TGTGCCAGCAGCATTCTAGCGGGAGGGACCGGGGAGCTGTTTTTT; CDR3: CASSILAGGTGELFF
D: -; V: TRBV12-3/TRBV12-4; size: many; J: TRBJ2-1; DNA: TGTGCCAGCAGCTTAGACAATGAGCAGTTCTTC; CDR3: CASSLDNEQFF
D: -; V: TRBV29-1; size: -; J: TRBJ1-4; DNA: TGCAGCGTTGAGGTTCAGAATAATGAAAAACTGTTTTTT; CDR3: CSVEVQNNEKLFF
D: TRBD1; V: TRBV19; size: once; J: TRBJ2-7; DNA: TGTGCCAGTAGTATCATCCCGGGACAGGGGAGCTACGAGCAGTACTTC; CDR3: CASSIIPGQGSYEQYF
D: -; V: TRBV5-4; size: -; J: TRBJ2-3; DNA: TGTGCCAGCAGCCCCTGGGGAACCGGTACGCAGTATTTT; CDR3: CASSPWGTGTQYF
D: -; V: TRBV29-1; size: -; J: TRBJ1-2; DNA: TGCAGCGTTGAAGAAGTATGGGGTGGCTACACCTTC; CDR3: CSVEEVWGGYTF
D: TRBD1; V: TRBV10-3; size: many; J: TRBJ1-2; DNA: TGTGCCATCAGTGAGTCGGATACGACAGGGGGCTCCGGCTACACCTTC; CDR3: CAISESDTTGGSGYTF
D: TRBD2; V: TRBV4-1; size: -; J: TRBJ2-7; DNA: TGCGCCAGCAGCCAAGTAGCGGGTGTTTCCTACGAGCAGTACTTC; CDR3: CASSQVAGVSYEQYF
D: -; V: TRBV12-3/TRBV12-4; size: few; J: TRBJ2-3; DNA: TGTGCCAGCAGTTTAGTCTTGGTGGGGGGGCGACCTGCTACGCAGTATTTT; CDR3: CASSLVLVGGRPATQYF
D: -; V: TRBV6-2/TRBV6-3; size: few; J: TRBJ1-6; DNA: TGTGCCAGCAGCTACGGGCCAGGGGTCCTGTCACCCCTCCACTTT; CDR3: CASSYGPGVLSPLHF
D: TRBD1; V: TRBV12-3/TRBV12-4; size: few; J: TRBJ1-4; DNA: TGTGCCAGCAGTTTAGGGACAGGGAGAGAAAAACTGTTTTTT; CDR3: CASSLGTGREKLFF
D: -; V: TRBV5-6; size: -; J: TRBJ2-2; DNA: TGTGCCAGCAGCTCCTGGACCTACACCGGGGAGCTGTTTTTT; CDR3: CASSSWTYTGELFF
D: TRBD1; V: TRBV15; size: few; J: TRBJ2-5; DNA: TGTGCCACCAGCAGAACCTGGACAGGGGTAGAGACCCAGTACTTC; CDR3: CATSRTWTGVETQYF
D: -; V: TRBV15; size: few; J: TRBJ1-5; DNA: TGTGCCACCAGCACCGGGACACCCGGGCCCCAGCATTTT; CDR3: CATSTGTPGPQHF
D: -; V: TRBV29-1; size: -; J: TRBJ2-7; DNA: TGCAGCGTTGAAGAACGGATGGGCTACGAGCAGTACTTC; CDR3: CSVEERMGYEQYF
D: -; V: TRBV20-1; size: -; J: TRBJ1-3; DNA: TGCAGTGCTTTTCAAAGAAACACCATATATTTT; CDR3: CSAFQRNTIYF
D: TRBD1; V: TRBV12-3/TRBV12-4; size: -; J: TRBJ1-6; DNA: TGTGCCAGCAGAGCTACAGGGGGTGAGAATTCACCCCTCCACTTT; CDR3: CASRATGGENSPLHF
D: TRBD1; V: TRBV7-6; size: -; J: TRBJ2-7; DNA: TGTGCCAGCAGCCCCACAGGGGCAGGGCTACTCTCCGAGCAGTACTTC; CDR3: CASSPTGAGLLSEQYF
D: TRBD1; V: TRBV12-3/TRBV12-4; size: -; J: TRBJ1-3; DNA: TGTGCCAGCACCTACAGACAGGGGGCTGCTGGAAACACCATATATTTT; CDR3: CASTYRQGAAGNTIYF
D: TRBD1; V: TRBV10-3; size: -; J: TRBJ2-7; DNA: TGTGCCATCACCCAGGACAGGGCACTCGAGCAGTACTTC; CDR3: CAITQDRALEQYF
D: -; V: TRBV15; size: once; J: TRBJ2-3; DNA: TGTGCCACCAGCAGAGATCGGAATAGCATAGATACGCAGTATTTT; CDR3: CATSRDRNSIDTQYF
D: TRBD2; V: TRBV6-2/TRBV6-3; size: -; J: TRBJ2-5; DNA: TGTGCCAGCACTCCCAGCGGGGCCCAAGAGACCCAGTACTTC; CDR3: CASTPSGAQETQYF